These 5 T cell receptor beta chains were all obtained from the same sample, sequenced in a study of PD-L1 blockade in urothelial cancer. The time point: pretreatment peripheral blood. Clones were read by immunoSEQ multiplex PCR, and TCRdb kept only the in-frame ones, dropping some. The table has about 86,000 clones, 70% to 90% seen once. Sample: PBMCs, taken around atezolizumab (anti-PD-L1) treatment. The receptors stem from a man aged 55 to 70 with urothelial cancer.

Written as DNA, the CDR3 is TGCGCCAGCAGTGAGAGTCTAGGCAGAAGCTCTGGGGCCAACGTCCTGACTTTC. Residues: CASSESLGRSSGANVLTF. The rearrangement links TRBV10-1 to TRBJ2-6; D is unresolved. The CDR3 totals 18 residues. Germline values: CDR1 WNHNN, CDR2 SYGVQD (reference sequence). V lost 2 bases and J 0 bases, leaving 14 bases between the germline ends.

The gene calls are TRBV6-5 and TRBJ2-7; TRBD2 matches 10 bases. Germline loops: CDR1 MNHEY, CDR2 SVGAGI. V lost 2 bases to trimming and J lost 3 bases; unmatched junction nucleotides: 4. This CDR3 has 15 residues. DNA of the CDR3: TGTGCCAGCAGTTACCGACTAGCGGGCAACTACGAGCAGTACTTC. It is translated as CASSYRLAGNYEQYF.

The gene calls are TRBV5-7 and TRBJ2-1; possibly TRBD1 for D (5 bases). TRBV5-7 is an open reading frame whose function is uncertain. The CDR3 runs 15 residues. V lost 3 bases, J lost 6 bases, and 16 bases lay in between. The CDR3 region is CASSCREFLCNEQFF. CDR3 DNA: TGTGCCAGCAGCTGCAGGGAATTCCTTTGCAATGAGCAGTTCTTC.

The chain has TRBV29-1 and TRBJ1-5; weak D call: TRBD1 (5 bases). The CDR3 length is 14 residues. Germline CDR1 is SQVTM and CDR2 is ANQGSEA. The V gene lost 7 bases and the J gene lost 5 bases, with 18 bases spanning the gap. CDR3 loop: CSATGSGVDQPQHF. Written as DNA, the CDR3 is TGCAGCGCCACCGGGTCGGGGGTCGATCAGCCCCAGCATTTT.

This chain joins TRBV5-8 and TRBJ1-1; 9 bases fit TRBD1. The length of the CDR3 is 14 residues. Per germline, CDR1 SGHTS and CDR2 YDEGEE. Trimming at V came to 3 bases and at J to 1 base, leaving 1 base not matched to a gene. The CDR3 nucleotides are TGTGCCAGCAGCTGGGACAGGGCGAACACTGAAGCTTTCTTT. Its protein is CASSWDRANTEAFF.